These T cell receptor beta chains were read from a single sample in a study of graft-versus-host responses after intestinal transplantation. The table came from immunoSEQ multiplex PCR; TCRdb's copy has only in-frame clones and leaves some out. Here the sample spans fewer than 30,000 clones, about 92% being singletons. The source material was PBMCs, sampled 66 days after intestinal transplant. These receptors all come from a human patient who received an intestinal transplant, so some T cells may come from the graft donor. CDR3s include the opening cysteine and the closing phenylalanine or tryptophan. D genes are given only for firm matches. Clone sizes are given selectively: once, few, many, or a class where the clone is expanded.

J	size	V	D	CDR3	DNA
TRBJ1-1	NA	TRBV12-5	NA	CASGPNPGETSTEAFF	TGTGCTAGTGGCCCCAATCCAGGAGAAACGAGCACTGAAGCTTTCTTT
TRBJ1-6	NA	TRBV7-9	NA	CASTDAGGRGVFSPLHF	TGTGCCAGCACCGATGCCGGCGGGAGGGGTGTGTTTTCACCCCTCCACTTT
TRBJ2-3	NA	TRBV4-3	NA	CASSHDGPGTDTQYF	TGCGCCAGCAGCCACGACGGCCCCGGCACAGATACGCAGTATTTT
TRBJ2-2	NA	TRBV5-1	NA	CASSLSPGELFF	TGCGCCAGCAGCTTAAGTCCCGGGGAGCTGTTTTTT
TRBJ2-7	once	TRBV19	NA	CASSPVPGYEQYF	TGTGCCAGTAGTCCGGTCCCCGGCTACGAGCAGTACTTC
TRBJ1-1	NA	TRBV6-5	NA	CASTRIGNTEAFF	TGTGCCAGCACCAGAATAGGAAACACTGAAGCTTTCTTT
TRBJ1-5	NA	TRBV7-6	TRBD1	CASSSRQGISKHQPQHF	TGTGCCAGCAGCTCCCGACAGGGAATATCAAAGCATCAGCCCCAGCATTTT
TRBJ1-1	NA	TRBV10-3	NA	CAIRPTFQQENTEAFF	TGTGCCATCAGACCCACCTTCCAACAGGAGAACACTGAAGCTTTCTTT
TRBJ2-7	few	TRBV28	TRBD2	CASRPLAGGPDEQYF	TGTGCCAGCAGACCACTAGCGGGAGGTCCCGACGAGCAGTACTTC
TRBJ2-7	NA	TRBV2	NA	CASDQRKRGYVQYF	TGTGCCAGCGATCAGCGGAAGAGAGGGTACGTGCAGTACTTC
TRBJ2-4	NA	TRBV5-1	NA	CASSLQGLLAKNIQYF	TGCGCCAGCAGCTTGCAAGGGTTACTAGCCAAAAACATTCAGTACTTC
TRBJ2-7	NA	TRBV27	NA	CASSTDRRSSYEQYF	TGTGCCAGCAGCACAGACAGGCGGAGCTCCTACGAGCAGTACTTC
TRBJ2-7	once	TRBV30	TRBD1	CAWSGRDRGPYEQYF	TGTGCCTGGAGCGGGCGGGACAGGGGACCCTACGAGCAGTACTTC
TRBJ2-3	NA	TRBV11-2	NA	CASGWGADTQYF	TGTGCCAGCGGGTGGGGGGCAGATACGCAGTATTTT
TRBJ2-3	NA	TRBV5-1	NA	CASSRDTQYF	TGCGCCAGCAGCCGAGATACGCAGTATTTT
TRBJ2-7	NA	TRBV7-2	TRBD2	CASSPTSGAYEQYF	TGTGCCAGCAGCCCGACTAGCGGTGCCTACGAGCAGTACTTC
TRBJ1-3	few	TRBV4-1	NA	CASSRLRDSSGNTIYF	TGCGCCAGCAGCCGCTTAAGAGACAGTTCTGGAAACACCATATATTTT
TRBJ2-7	NA	TRBV30	TRBD1	CAWSVIPGQGFYEQYF	TGTGCCTGGAGTGTCATACCGGGACAGGGGTTCTACGAGCAGTACTTC
TRBJ2-7	NA	TRBV5-4	NA	CASSLGGTGHEQYF	TGTGCCAGCAGCTTGGGCGGGACGGGGCACGAGCAGTACTTC
TRBJ2-3	NA	TRBV7-8	NA	CASSLADTQYF	TGTGCCAGCAGCTTGGCAGATACGCAGTATTTT
TRBJ1-5	NA	TRBV12-5	NA	CASGLVGGLNQPQHF	TGTGCTAGTGGTTTGGTTGGGGGACTCAATCAGCCCCAGCATTTT
TRBJ1-2	NA	TRBV6-1	NA	CASSAESSNYGYTF	TGTGCCAGCAGTGCGGAGAGCTCAAACTATGGCTACACCTTC
TRBJ2-1	NA	TRBV5-1	NA	CASSLGLASYYNEQFF	TGCGCCAGCAGCTTGGGCCTAGCGTCCTACTACAATGAGCAGTTCTTC
TRBJ2-7	NA	TRBV7-8	NA	CASSLSRGYEQYF	TGTGCCAGCAGCTTGTCCCGAGGATACGAGCAGTACTTC
TRBJ1-1	NA	TRBV4-1	NA	CASSQDRSRGWGPEAFF	TGCGCCAGCAGCCAAGACCGTTCCCGAGGGTGGGGGCCTGAAGCTTTCTTT
TRBJ2-7	NA	TRBV4-1	NA	CASSQDRAYEQYF	TGCGCCAGCAGCCAAGATAGAGCTTACGAGCAGTACTTC
TRBJ2-7	NA	TRBV6-1	TRBD2	CASSMTAGVSYEQYF	TGTGCCAGCAGTATGACAGCGGGAGTCTCCTACGAGCAGTACTTC
TRBJ2-5	NA	TRBV11-2	NA	CASSLFPGKRTQYF	TGTGCCAGCAGCTTATTCCCTGGGAAGAGGACCCAGTACTTC
TRBJ2-1	NA	TRBV11-2	NA	CASSQSPTNEQFF	TGTGCCAGCAGCCAAAGTCCAACAAATGAGCAGTTCTTC